This T cell receptor (beta chain) was captured by sequencing in a study of CD8 T cells in Susac syndrome. This clonotype was counted once. The multiple sclerosis control group comprised treatment-naive patients with stable or active relapsing-remitting disease. The authors reverse transcribed roughly 0.5 to 1 ug RNA with random hexamers. Using its own MiXCR run on the immunoSEQ multiplex PCR reads, TCRdb lists one record per CDR3 protein. The data show roughly 400,000 distinct CDR3 sequences, around 85% seen once. Germline loops: CDR1 MNHEY, CDR2 SMNVEV (reference sequence). V dropped 2 bases and J dropped 6; count of bases not matched to a gene: 5. The CDR3 contains 15 residues.

The clonotype originates from a human donor with multiple sclerosis. This chain connects TRBV27 to TRBJ2-1, with TRBD1 matching over 9 bases. Sequencing used CD8+ T cells from PBMCs. CDR3 in DNA: TGTGCCAGCAGTTTAAATGGACAGGGGAGCAATGAGCAGTTCTTC. The encoded protein is CASSLNGQGSNEQFF.